These T cell receptor beta chains were read from a single sample in a study of vaccination effects on CD4 cells after COVID-19. Their recognized antigens are unknown. Using immunoSEQ multiplex PCR, the repertoire was profiled, and TCRdb retains in-frame clones only, with some absent. This table has approximately 30,000 clones, about two thirds appearing once. Sequenced material: CD4+ T cells from PBMCs cultured with SARS-CoV-2 spike peptides, taken after COVID-19 vaccination. These receptors originate from a human donor who received a COVID-19 vaccine. Both conserved end residues are part of each CDR3. D genes are given only for firm matches. Size is omitted from some rows. Given values are once, few, many or a class for expanded clones.

D gene | J gene | CDR3 length | clone size | V gene | CDR3 protein | CDR3 DNA
NA | TRBJ2-7 | 14 | few | TRBV3-1/TRBV3-2 | CASSQEGGSYEQYF | TGTGCCAGCAGCCAAGAGGGGGGCTCCTACGAGCAGTACTTC
NA | TRBJ1-2 | 15 | NA | TRBV10-3 | CAISESETVTYGYTF | TGTGCCATCAGTGAGTCCGAGACCGTTACCTATGGCTACACCTTC
NA | TRBJ2-7 | 13 | NA | TRBV24-1 | CATSDGARLEQYF | TGTGCCACCAGTGATGGGGCCAGGTTAGAGCAGTACTTC
NA | TRBJ2-5 | 13 | NA | TRBV19 | CASSIVGRETQYF | TGTGCCAGTAGTATAGTCGGCAGGGAGACCCAGTACTTC
NA | TRBJ1-2 | 16 | NA | TRBV4-1 | CASSQSPARANYGYTF | TGCGCCAGCAGCCAGTCCCCTGCCAGAGCTAACTATGGCTACACCTTC
NA | TRBJ1-4 | 14 | NA | TRBV6-5 | CASGRQFSSEKLFF | TGTGCCAGCGGTAGACAGTTTTCTTCTGAAAAACTGTTTTTT
NA | TRBJ1-5 | 14 | NA | TRBV19 | CASSINTVNQPQHF | TGTGCCAGTAGTATAAATACAGTCAATCAGCCCCAGCATTTT
NA | TRBJ2-5 | 16 | NA | TRBV5-6 | CASSLFRRGYQETQYF | TGTGCCAGCAGCTTATTTAGAAGGGGCTACCAAGAGACCCAGTACTTC
NA | TRBJ2-7 | 15 | NA | TRBV13 | CASSLARGLSYEQYF | TGTGCCAGCAGCTTAGCCAGGGGCCTCTCCTACGAGCAGTACTTC
TRBD1 | TRBJ2-7 | 15 | NA | TRBV11-1 | CASSLAAGTAYEQYF | TGTGCCAGCAGCTTAGCCGCCGGGACAGCCTACGAGCAGTACTTC
TRBD1 | TRBJ1-5 | 16 | NA | TRBV6-5 | CASSYTGTGTNQPQHF | TGTGCCAGCAGTTACACCGGGACAGGGACTAATCAGCCCCAGCATTTT
NA | TRBJ2-1 | 15 | once | TRBV2 | CASSVRGGLRNEQFF | TGTGCCAGCAGTGTAAGAGGGGGGCTAAGGAATGAGCAGTTCTTC
NA | TRBJ1-2 | 15 | NA | TRBV4-1 | CASSPEVNRYYGYTF | TGCGCCAGCAGCCCAGAGGTAAATCGGTATTATGGCTACACCTTC
NA | TRBJ1-1 | 12 | NA | TRBV9 | CASSVGHTEAFF | TGTGCCAGCAGCGTAGGGCACACTGAAGCTTTCTTT
NA | TRBJ1-4 | 14 | NA | TRBV10-3 | CAISEVGGDEKLFF | TGTGCCATCAGTGAGGTTGGGGGGGACGAAAAACTGTTTTTT
TRBD1 | TRBJ2-5 | 14 | NA | TRBV29-1 | CSVHRGGGQETQYF | TGCAGCGTTCACAGGGGCGGTGGGCAAGAGACCCAGTACTTC
TRBD1 | TRBJ1-1 | 14 | NA | TRBV5-1 | CASSPGTANTEAFF | TGCGCCAGCAGCCCAGGGACAGCGAACACTGAAGCTTTCTTT
NA | TRBJ1-2 | 14 | NA | TRBV4-1 | CASSQDPRHPGYTF | TGCGCCAGCAGCCAAGATCCCCGCCATCCAGGCTACACCTTC
NA | TRBJ2-7 | 15 | NA | TRBV19 | CASSMVLGGPYEQYF | TGTGCCAGTAGTATGGTTCTAGGAGGCCCCTACGAGCAGTACTTC
TRBD2 | TRBJ2-5 | 18 | once | TRBV19 | CASSLRAPLGSGQETQYF | TGTGCCAGTAGTTTACGGGCCCCCTTGGGTAGCGGGCAAGAGACCCAGTACTTC
NA | TRBJ2-1 | 11 | NA | TRBV6-5 | CASSNTDEQFF | TGTGCCAGCAGTAACACGGATGAGCAGTTCTTC
NA | TRBJ2-7 | 12 | NA | TRBV29-1 | CSAGTHSYEQYF | TGCAGCGCCGGGACGCATTCCTACGAGCAGTACTTC
TRBD2 | TRBJ2-3 | 16 | NA | TRBV4-2 | CASSRKTSGGADTQYF | TGTGCCAGCAGCCGAAAGACTAGCGGGGGCGCAGATACGCAGTATTTT
TRBD1 | TRBJ2-7 | 14 | NA | TRBV3-1/TRBV3-2 | CASSLGTGLYEQYF | TGTGCCAGCAGCCTAGGGACAGGCCTCTACGAGCAGTACTTC